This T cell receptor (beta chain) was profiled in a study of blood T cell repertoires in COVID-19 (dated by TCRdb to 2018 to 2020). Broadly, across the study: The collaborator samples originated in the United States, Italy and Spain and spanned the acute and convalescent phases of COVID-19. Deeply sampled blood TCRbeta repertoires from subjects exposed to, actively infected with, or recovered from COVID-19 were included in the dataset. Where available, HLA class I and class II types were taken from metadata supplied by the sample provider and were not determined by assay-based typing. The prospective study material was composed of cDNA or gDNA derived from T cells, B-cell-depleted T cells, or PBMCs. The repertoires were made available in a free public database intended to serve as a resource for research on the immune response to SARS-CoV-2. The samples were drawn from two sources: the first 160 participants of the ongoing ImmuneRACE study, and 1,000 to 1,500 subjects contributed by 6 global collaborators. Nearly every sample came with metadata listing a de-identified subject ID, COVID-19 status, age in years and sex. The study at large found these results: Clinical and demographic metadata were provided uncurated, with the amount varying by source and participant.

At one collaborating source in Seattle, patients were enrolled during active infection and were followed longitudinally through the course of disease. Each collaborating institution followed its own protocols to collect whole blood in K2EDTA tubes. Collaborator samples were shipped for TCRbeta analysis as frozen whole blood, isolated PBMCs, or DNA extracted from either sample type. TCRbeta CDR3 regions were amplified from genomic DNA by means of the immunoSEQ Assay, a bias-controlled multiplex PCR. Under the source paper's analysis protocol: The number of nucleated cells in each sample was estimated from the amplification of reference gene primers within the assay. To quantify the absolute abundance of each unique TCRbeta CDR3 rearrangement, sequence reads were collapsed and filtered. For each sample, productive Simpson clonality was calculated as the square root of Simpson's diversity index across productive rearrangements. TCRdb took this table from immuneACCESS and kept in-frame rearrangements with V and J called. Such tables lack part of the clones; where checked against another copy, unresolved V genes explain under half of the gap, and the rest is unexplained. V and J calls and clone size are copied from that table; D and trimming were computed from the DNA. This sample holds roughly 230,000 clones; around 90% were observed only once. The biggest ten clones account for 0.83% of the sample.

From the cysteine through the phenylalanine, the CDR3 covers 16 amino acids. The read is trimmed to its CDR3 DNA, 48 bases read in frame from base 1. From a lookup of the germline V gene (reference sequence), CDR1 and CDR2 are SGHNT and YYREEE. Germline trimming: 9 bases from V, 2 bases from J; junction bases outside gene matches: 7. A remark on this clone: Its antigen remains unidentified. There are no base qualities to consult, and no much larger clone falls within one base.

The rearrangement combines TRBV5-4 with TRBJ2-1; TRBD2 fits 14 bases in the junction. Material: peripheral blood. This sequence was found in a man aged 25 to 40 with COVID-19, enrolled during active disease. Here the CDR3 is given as CATRTSGGIAYNEQFF. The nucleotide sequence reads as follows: TGTGCCACCCGGACTAGCGGGGGGATAGCCTACAATGAGCAGTTCTTC.